This TCR beta chain was obtained from a study of T cell changes during pregnancy in multiple sclerosis. Trimming removed 5 bases at V and 4 bases at J, with 11 bases between. This CDR3 region has 12 residues. CDR1 is SQVTM, CDR2 ANQGSEA, per germline. The repertoire was sequenced with immunoSEQ multiplex PCR; TCRdb's copy has only in-frame clones and lacks some. The top ten hold over 7.5% of the sample, which has tens of thousands of clones, roughly 90% seen once. This chain links TRBV29-1 with TRBJ1-1, with D maybe TRBD1 (6 bases). The material sequenced was peripheral blood, taken after pregnancy. This TCR came from a female donor in good health, enrolled as a control in a pregnancy study. CDR3: CSVSGAGTEAFF. The CDR3 DNA follows: TGCAGCGTTTCAGGGGCCGGCACTGAAGCTTTCTTT.